Below, one T cell receptor (beta chain) is given with its context. Its ends do not fully match the called genes, so a read error is possible. TCRdb reprocessed the 5' RACE reads with MiXCR, giving one entry per CDR3 protein. The table lists roughly 340,000 distinct CDR3 sequences, 28% of them singletons. The CDR3 covers 14 residues. Germline CDR1 and CDR2: SQVTM and ANQGSEA. This entry comes from a study of identical twins' blood T cells. The TCR originated in a woman aged 18 to 55 in good health. Sequenced input: PBMCs. The chain uses TRBV29-1 and TRBJ1-1; the D gene is possibly TRBD1 (5 bases). The DNA of the CDR3 is TGCAGCGTCTTCTCTGGGACGTTGAACGCTGAAGCTTTCTTT. Protein sequence: CSVFSGTLNAEAFF. The variable domain in full, completed from reference TRBV29-1 and TRBJ1-1, reads SAVISQKPSRDICQRGTSLTIQCQVDSQVTMMFWYRQQPGQSLTLIATANQGSEATYESGFVIDKFPISRPNLTFSTLTVSNMSPEDSSIYLCSVFSGTLNAEAFFGQGTRLTVV.